This T cell receptor beta chain appears in the sequencing data of a study of cytomegalovirus exposure and HLA in healthy donors. V lost 6 bases and J 1 base, leaving 9 bases between the germline ends. The CDR3 length is 13 residues. Germline V CDR1 and CDR2: SNHLY, FYNNEI. PCR primers comprised 60 Vbeta and 13 Jbeta primers. The data were produced by immunoSEQ multiplex PCR, yet TCRdb's version contains in-frame clones alone and is incomplete. Of 200,000 to 250,000 clones in the sample, 85% were seen once. This donor's CMV serostatus went unrecorded. The source is a human donor in good health. This chain joins TRBV2 and TRBJ2-5; D remains unclear. Sequencing used PBMCs. The CDR3 DNA sequence: TGTGCCAGCAGGACGCGGCTCCAAGAGACCCAGTACTTC. It yields the protein CASRTRLQETQYF.